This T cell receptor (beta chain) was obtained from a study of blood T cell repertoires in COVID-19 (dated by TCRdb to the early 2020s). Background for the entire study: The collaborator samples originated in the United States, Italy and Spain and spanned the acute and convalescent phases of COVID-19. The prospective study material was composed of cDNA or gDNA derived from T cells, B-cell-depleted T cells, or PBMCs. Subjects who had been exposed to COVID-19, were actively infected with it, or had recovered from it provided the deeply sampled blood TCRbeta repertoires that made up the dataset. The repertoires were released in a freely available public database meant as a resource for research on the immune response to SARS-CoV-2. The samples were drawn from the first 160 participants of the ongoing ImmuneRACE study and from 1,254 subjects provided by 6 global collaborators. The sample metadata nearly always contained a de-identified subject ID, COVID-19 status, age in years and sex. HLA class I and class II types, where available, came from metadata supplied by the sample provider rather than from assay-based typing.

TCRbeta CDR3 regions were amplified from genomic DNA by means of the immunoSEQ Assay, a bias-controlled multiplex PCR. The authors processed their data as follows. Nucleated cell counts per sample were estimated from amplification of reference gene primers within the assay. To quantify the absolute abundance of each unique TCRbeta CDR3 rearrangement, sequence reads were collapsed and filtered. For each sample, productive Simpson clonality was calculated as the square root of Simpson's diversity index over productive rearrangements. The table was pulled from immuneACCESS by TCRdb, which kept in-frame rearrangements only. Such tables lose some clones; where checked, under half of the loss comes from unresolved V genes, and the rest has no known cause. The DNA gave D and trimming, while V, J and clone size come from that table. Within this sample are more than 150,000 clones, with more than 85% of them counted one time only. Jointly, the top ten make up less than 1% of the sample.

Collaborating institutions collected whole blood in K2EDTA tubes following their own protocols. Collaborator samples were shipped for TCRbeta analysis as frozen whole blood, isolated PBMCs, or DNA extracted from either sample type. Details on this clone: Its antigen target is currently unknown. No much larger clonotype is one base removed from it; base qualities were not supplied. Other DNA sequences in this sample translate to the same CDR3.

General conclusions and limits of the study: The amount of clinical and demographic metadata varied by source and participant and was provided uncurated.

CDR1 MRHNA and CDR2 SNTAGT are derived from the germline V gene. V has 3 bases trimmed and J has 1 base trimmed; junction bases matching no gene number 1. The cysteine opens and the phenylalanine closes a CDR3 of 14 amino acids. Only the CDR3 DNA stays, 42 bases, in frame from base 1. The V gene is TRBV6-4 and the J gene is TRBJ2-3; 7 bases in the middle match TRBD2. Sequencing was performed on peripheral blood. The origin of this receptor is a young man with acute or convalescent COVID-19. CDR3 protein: CASSERGGTDTQYF. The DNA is TGTGCCAGCAGTGAACGGGGGGGCACAGATACGCAGTATTTT.